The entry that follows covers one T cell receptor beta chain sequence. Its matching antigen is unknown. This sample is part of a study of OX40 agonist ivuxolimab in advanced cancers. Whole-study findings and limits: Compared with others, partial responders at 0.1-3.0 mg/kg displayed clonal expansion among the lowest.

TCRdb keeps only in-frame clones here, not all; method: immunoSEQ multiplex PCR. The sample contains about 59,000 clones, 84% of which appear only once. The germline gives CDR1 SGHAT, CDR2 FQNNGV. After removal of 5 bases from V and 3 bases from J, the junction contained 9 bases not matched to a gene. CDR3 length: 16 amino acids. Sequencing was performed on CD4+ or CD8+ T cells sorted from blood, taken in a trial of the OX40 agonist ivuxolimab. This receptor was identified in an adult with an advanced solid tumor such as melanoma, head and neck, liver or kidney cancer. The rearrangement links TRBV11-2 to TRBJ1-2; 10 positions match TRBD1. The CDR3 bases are TGTGCCAGCAGCCCGACAGGGGGCTTTATGGACTATGGCTACACCTTC. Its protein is CASSPTGGFMDYGYTF. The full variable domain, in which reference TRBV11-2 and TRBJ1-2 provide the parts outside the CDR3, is EAGVAQSPRYKIIEKRQSVAFWCNPISGHATLYWYQQILGQGPKLLIQFQNNGVVDDSQLPKDRFSAERLKGVDSTLKIQPAKLEDSAVYLCASSPTGGFMDYGYTFGSGTRLTVV.